This TCR beta chain is from a study of T cells in localized non-small cell lung cancer. Clones were sequenced by immunoSEQ multiplex PCR, and TCRdb holds only the in-frame ones, with some missing. The table shows around 140,000 clones, with 80% to 90% occurring only once. Study conclusions and caveats: Measurement of T cell clonality placed uninvolved adjacent lung highest, above the level in tumor. Sequencing, confined to only one tumor region, leaves heterogeneity possible.

Of note for this clone: The antigen is not known.

V lost 0 bases, J lost 8 bases, and 8 bases lay in between. Looked up from germline, CDR1 is GTSNPN and CDR2 is SVGIG (reference sequence). This CDR3 region has 13 residues. Material: peripheral blood, obtained before any cancer treatment. The chain links TRBV30 to TRBJ1-6, with a possible D match to TRBD1 (5 bases). This receptor was taken from an older female donor with stage I lung adenocarcinoma. The CDR3 bases are TGTGCCTGGAGTGTACAAGGGGATTCACCCCTCCACTTT. It translates to CAWSVQGDSPLHF.